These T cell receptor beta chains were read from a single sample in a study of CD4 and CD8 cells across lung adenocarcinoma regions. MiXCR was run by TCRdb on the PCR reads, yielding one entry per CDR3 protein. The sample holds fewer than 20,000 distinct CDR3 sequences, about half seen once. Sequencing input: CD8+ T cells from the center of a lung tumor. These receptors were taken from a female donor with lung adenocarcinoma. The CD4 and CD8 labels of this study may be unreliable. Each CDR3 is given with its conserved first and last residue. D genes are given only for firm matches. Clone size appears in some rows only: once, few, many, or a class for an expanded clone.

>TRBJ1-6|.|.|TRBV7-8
CASTSWGEGSSPLHF
TGTGCCAGCACCTCCTGGGGGGAAGGGAGTTCACCCCTCCACTTT
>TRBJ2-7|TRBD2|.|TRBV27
CASRTSGMSHEQYF
TGTGCCAGCAGGACTAGCGGGATGTCCCACGAGCAGTACTTC
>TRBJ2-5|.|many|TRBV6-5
CASSLTGGEQYF
TGTGCCAGCAGTTTGACAGGTGGTGAGCAGTACTTC
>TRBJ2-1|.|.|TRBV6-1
CARGEQAGGTDTQYF
TGTGCCAGGGGTGAGCAGGCCGGGGGCACAGATACGCAGTATTTC
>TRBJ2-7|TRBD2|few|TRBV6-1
CASSRTSGGALGYEQYF
TGTGCCAGCAGCAGGACTAGCGGGGGGGCGCTTGGGTACGAGCAGTACTTC
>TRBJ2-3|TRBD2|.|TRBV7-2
CASSLVRLAGALTDTQYF
TGTGCCAGCAGCTTAGTGAGACTAGCGGGGGCCCTCACAGATACGCAGTATTTT
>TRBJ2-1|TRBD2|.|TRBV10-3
CAISQAGAEEQFF
TGTGCCATCAGCCAAGCGGGAGCAGAAGAGCAGTTCTTC
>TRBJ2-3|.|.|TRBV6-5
CASSYNRLVGTDTQYF
TGTGCCAGCAGTTATAATAGGCTAGTGGGCACAGATACGCAGTATTTT
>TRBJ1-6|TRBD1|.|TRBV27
CASSLSRGPINSPLHF
TGTGCCAGCAGTTTATCGAGGGGGCCGATTAATTCACCCCTCCACTTT
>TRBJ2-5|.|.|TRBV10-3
CAGGEGGGDQETQYF
TGTGCCGGGGGGGAGGGGGGCGGGGACCAAGAGACCCAGTACTTC
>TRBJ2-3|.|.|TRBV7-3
CASSLGHFFGDTQYF
TGTGCCAGCAGCTTGGGACACTTCTTTGGAGATACGCAGTATTTT
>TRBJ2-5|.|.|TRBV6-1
CASREVGGGDQETQYF
TGTGCCAGCAGGGAGGTCGGGGGCGGGGACCAAGAGACCCAGTACTTC
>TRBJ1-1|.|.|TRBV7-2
CASSAHRAVEAFF
TGTGCCAGCAGCGCCCACAGGGCTGTCGAAGCTTTCTTT
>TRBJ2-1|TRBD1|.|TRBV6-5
CASSYTTGYEQFF
TGTGCCAGCAGTTACACGACAGGGTATGAGCAGTTCTTC
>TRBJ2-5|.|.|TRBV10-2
CASSGRQGGLLMETQYF
TGCGCCAGCAGCGGTCGACAGGGAGGTTTATTAATGGAGACCCAGTACTTC
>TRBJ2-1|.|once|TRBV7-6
CASSLLFETEQFF
TGTGCCAGCAGCTTACTTTTTGAGACAGAGCAGTTCTTC
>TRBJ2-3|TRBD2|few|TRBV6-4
CASSPSGGRDTQYF
TGTGCCAGCAGTCCTAGCGGGGGGCGGGATACGCAGTATTTT
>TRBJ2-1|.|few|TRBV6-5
CASSLTSEQFF
TGTGCCAGCAGTTTGACTAGTGAGCAGTTCTTC
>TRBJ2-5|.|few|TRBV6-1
CARGGGGRGTDTQYF
TGTGCCAGGGGGGGGGGGGGCCGGGGCACAGATACCCAGTACTTC
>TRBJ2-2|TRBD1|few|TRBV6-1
CASRRGQEGTGELFF
TGTGCCAGCAGGAGGGGACAGGAAGGGACCGGGGAGCTGTTTTTT
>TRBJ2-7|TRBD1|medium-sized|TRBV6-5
CASSTGQGGYEQYF
TGTGCCAGCAGTACCGGACAGGGGGGATACGAGCAGTACTTC
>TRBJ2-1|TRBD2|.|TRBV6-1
CASSFGAGASNEQFF
TGTGCCAGCAGCTTTGGAGCGGGAGCATCCAATGAGCAGTTCTTC
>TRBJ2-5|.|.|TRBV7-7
CASSLDHTQYF
TGTGCTAGCAGCTTAGACCACACCCAGTACTTC